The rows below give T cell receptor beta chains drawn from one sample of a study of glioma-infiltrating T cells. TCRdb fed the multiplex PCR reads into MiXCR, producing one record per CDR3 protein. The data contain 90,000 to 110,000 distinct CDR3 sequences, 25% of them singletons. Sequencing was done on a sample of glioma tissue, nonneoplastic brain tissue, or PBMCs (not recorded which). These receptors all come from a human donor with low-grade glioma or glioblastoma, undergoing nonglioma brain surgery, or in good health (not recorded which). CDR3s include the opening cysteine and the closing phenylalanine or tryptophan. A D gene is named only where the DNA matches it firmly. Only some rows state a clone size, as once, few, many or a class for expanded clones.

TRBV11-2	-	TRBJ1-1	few	TGTGCCAGCAGCCCGAGGAAGGTTATCCTGAACACTGAAGCTTTCTTT	CASSPRKVILNTEAFF
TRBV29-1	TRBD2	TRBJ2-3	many	TGCAGCCTAATGCCCAGCGGGGCGAGTACGCAGTATTTT	CSLMPSGASTQYF
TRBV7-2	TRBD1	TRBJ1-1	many	TGTGCCAGCAGAGTAACAGGGGGCGTAGGGACTGAAGCTTTCTTT	CASRVTGGVGTEAFF
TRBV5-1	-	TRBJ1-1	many	TGCGCCAGCAGCTTGGACCCGGGGGCGGGCACTGAAGCTTTCTTT	CASSLDPGAGTEAFF
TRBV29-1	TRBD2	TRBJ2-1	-	TGCAGCGTTGGTAGCGGGAGGGCCGTCGATGAGCAGTTCTTC	CSVGSGRAVDEQFF
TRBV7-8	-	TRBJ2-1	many	TGTGCCAGCAGCTTAAGGGGAACATGGGACAATGAGCAGTTCTTC	CASSLRGTWDNEQFF
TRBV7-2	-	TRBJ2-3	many	TGTGCCAGCAGCTCCGGACTAGGGGGGGATACGCAGTATTTT	CASSSGLGGDTQYF
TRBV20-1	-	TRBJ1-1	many	TGCAGTGCTAGAGAGTTACAGGCGCCCACTGAAGCTTTCTTT	CSARELQAPTEAFF
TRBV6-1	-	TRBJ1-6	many	TGTGCCAGCAATACCGACCGGGAAGGGTCACCCCTCCACTTT	CASNTDREGSPLHF
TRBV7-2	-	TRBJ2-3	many	TGTGCCAGCAGCTCAGGAAGGGCAGATACGCAGTATTTT	CASSSGRADTQYF
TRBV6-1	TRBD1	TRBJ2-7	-	TGTTCCAGTGCAGGGGGCGCCTCCTACGAGCAGTACTTC	CSSAGGASYEQYF
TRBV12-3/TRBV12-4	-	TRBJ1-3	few	TGTGCCAGACGCCTAATTGGAGGTTCTGGAAACACCATATATTTT	CARRLIGGSGNTIYF
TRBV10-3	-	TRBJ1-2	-	TGTGCCATAGACAGCGCTGCTAACTATAACTACACCTTC	CAIDSAANYNYTF
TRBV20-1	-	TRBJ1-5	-	TGCAGTGCTAGATATCCCAGGGATGATAATCAGCCCCAGCATTTT	CSARYPRDDNQPQHF
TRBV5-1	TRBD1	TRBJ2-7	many	TGCGCCAGCAGCTTGGACGGGACAGGGAGGTACGAGCAGTACTTC	CASSLDGTGRYEQYF
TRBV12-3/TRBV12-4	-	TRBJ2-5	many	TGTGCCAGCAGTCTTCAGGGAGCGGCCCAGTACTTC	CASSLQGAAQYF
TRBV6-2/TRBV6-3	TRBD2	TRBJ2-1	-	TGTGCCAGCAGTTACTCTGGGACTAGCGGGGGGGCGGAAGAGCAGTTCTTC	CASSYSGTSGGAEEQFF
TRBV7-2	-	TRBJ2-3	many	TGTGCCAGCAGCATTCTCGGGGATACGCAGTATTTT	CASSILGDTQYF
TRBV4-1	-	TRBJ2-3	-	TGCGCCAGCAGCCAAGGAGAGGGCACAGATACGCAGTATTTT	CASSQGEGTDTQYF
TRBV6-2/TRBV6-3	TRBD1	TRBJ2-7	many	TGTGCCAGCAACTCCCCGCGGGACAGGTACGAGCAGTACTTC	CASNSPRDRYEQYF
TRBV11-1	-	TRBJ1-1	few	TGTGCCAGCAGCTTAGAGGGGGACGGCACTGAAGCTTTCTTT	CASSLEGDGTEAFF
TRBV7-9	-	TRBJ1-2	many	TGTGCCAGCAGCTTAGCAGGCTATGGCTACACCTTC	CASSLAGYGYTF